What follows are 25 T cell receptor beta chains derived from one specimen sequenced in a study of response to subunit inactivated influenza vaccine. In TCRdb, the RT-PCR reads were re-called with MiXCR into one record per CDR3 protein. Of roughly 700,000 distinct CDR3 sequences listed, more than 15% are singletons. Here the sequenced sample was PBMCs from blood, taken 12 days after vaccination. The origin of the receptors is a man aged 45-65 years who received an inactivated influenza vaccine.

The gene calls are TRBV4-3 and TRBJ2-1, with D tentatively TRBD2 (6 bases). CDR3 length equals 16 residues. Germline CDR1 is LGHNA and CDR2 is YSLEER. V shed 0 bases and J shed 6 bases, with 15 bases lying between them. CDR3: CASSQDVDRGLNEQFF. CDR3 DNA sequence: TGCGCCAGCAGCCAAGATGTGGATAGGGGACTCAATGAGCAGTTCTTC.

Ten or more counts support this clonotype. The V and J genes are TRBV14 and TRBJ1-2; D gene ambiguous. CDR1 SGHDN and CDR2 FVKESK come from the germline V gene. Trimming took 5 bases from V and 7 from J, leaving 17 bases between them. This CDR3 spans 14 amino acids. CDR3 amino acids: CASSGRGRGSGYTF. CDR3 coding DNA: TGTGCCAGCAGCGGACGGGGTAGAGGTAGTGGCTACACCTTC.

The genes are TRBV6-1 and TRBJ2-7, with D maybe TRBD1 (5 bases). Trimming cost V 5 bases and J 4 bases, with 18 bases left between them. The CDR3 consists of 15 residues. Germline CDR1 reads MNHNS; CDR2 reads SASEGT. The CDR3 coding sequence is TGTGCCAGCAGTAAAGGGGCAAGCGAGTTGTACGAGCAGTACTTC. Protein sequence: CASSKGASELYEQYF.

This clonotype was picked up a small number of times. This chain uses TRBV7-2 with TRBJ1-1; no reliable D call. V lost 1 base to trimming and J lost 5 bases, with 5 bases between them. CDR3 size: 12 residues. Germline CDR1 reads SGHTA; CDR2 reads FQGNSA. CDR3 DNA: TGTGCCAGCAGCTTAGAGTGGACTGAAGCTTTCTTT. Protein: CASSLEWTEAFF.

The chain couples TRBV12-3 or TRBV12-4 to TRBJ1-1; 9 positions match TRBD1. Trimming at V came to 3 bases and at J to 4 bases, leaving 6 bases not matched to a gene. This CDR3 spans 15 amino acids. DNA for the CDR3: TGTGCCAGCAGTTTTTCTGGACAGGGGATCACTGAAGCTTTCTTT. It yields the protein CASSFSGQGITEAFF.

This rearrangement joins TRBV6-5 to TRBJ1-5; TRBD1 might be the D (6 bases). With 2 bases removed from V and 3 bases from J, the gap between germline ends came to 17 bases. The germline V gene encodes CDR1 MNHEY and CDR2 SVGAGI. The length of the CDR3 is 17 residues. The CDR3 region has the DNA TGTGCCAGCAGTTACGGTTACAGGGTAGAGGCCAATCAGCCCCAGCATTTT. Residues: CASSYGYRVEANQPQHF.

The rearrangement uses TRBV29-1 and TRBJ2-5, with a weak D call TRBD1 (6 bases). V lost 3 bases to trimming and J lost 0 bases, with 11 bases between them. The V gene's germline CDR1 is SQVTM and CDR2 ANQGSEA. CDR3 size: 14 residues. CDR3 DNA sequence: TGCAGCGTTGAGGTCGGGGACAACCAAGAGACCCAGTACTTC. Encoded protein: CSVEVGDNQETQYF.

This clonotype has a handful of counts. The gene calls are TRBV4-2 and TRBJ1-1; D is ambiguous. Germline V lookup: CDR1 LGHNA, CDR2 YNFKEQ. This CDR3 has 14 amino acids. Trimming took off 2 bases at V and 6 bases at J, with 13 bases between the two ends. The CDR3: CASSQRLTTPEAFF. CDR3 bases: TGTGCCAGCAGCCAACGGCTAACCACACCTGAAGCTTTCTTT.

This CDR3 is CASGPWAGGTDTQYF. The CDR3 bases are TGTGCCAGCGGGCCCTGGGCGGGGGGCACAGATACGCAGTATTTT. The rearrangement uses TRBV6-2 or TRBV6-3 and TRBJ2-3; 7 bases map to TRBD2. Germline CDR1 MNHEY, CDR2 SVGEGT. This CDR3 region has 15 residues. Trimming cost V 8 bases and J 1 base; bases outside gene matches: 9.

The V call is TRBV12-5, the J call TRBJ2-5; TRBD1 or TRBD2 may be the D gene (6 bases each). CDR3 size: 13 residues. Per the germline V gene, CDR1 is LGHNT and CDR2 is FRNRAP. Trimming cost V 5 bases and J 7 bases, with 14 bases left between them. CDR3 bases: TGTGCTAGTGGTGAACCGGGGGCCCGGACCCAGTACTTC. Protein: CASGEPGARTQYF.

This clonotype was seen at least ten times. J is TRBJ2-4 and V is TRBV11-2, with TRBD1 as a possible D gene (6 bases). V dropped 5 bases and J dropped 1 base, with 15 bases sitting between them. Per germline, CDR1 SGHAT and CDR2 FQNNGV. The CDR3 length is 16 residues. In DNA, the CDR3 is TGTGCCAGCAGCACGTACAGGGTGGTTGCCAAAAACATTCAGTACTTC. Amino acid sequence: CASSTYRVVAKNIQYF.

The chain links TRBV10-3 to TRBJ1-4, with D possibly being TRBD1 (5 bases). The V gene's germline CDR1 is ENHRY and CDR2 SYGVKD. Trimming took off 6 bases at V and 8 bases at J, with 13 bases between the two ends. The CDR3 sequence is 13 residues long. The CDR3 sequence is CAISWDLGEKLFF. CDR3 coding DNA: TGTGCCATCAGCTGGGACCTCGGGGAAAAACTGTTTTTT.

V and J are TRBV6-5 and TRBJ1-1; D ambiguous. Germline V gene data show CDR1 as MNHEY and CDR2 as SVGAGI. The CDR3 has 11 residues. V gave up 5 bases and J gave up 11 bases, with 12 bases separating them. The CDR3 here is CASSPSGKAFF. In DNA form, the CDR3 reads TGTGCCAGCAGTCCATCGGGGAAGGCTTTCTTT.

The chain recombines TRBV4-3 with TRBJ2-3; D might be TRBD1 or TRBD2, each matching 5 bases. V dropped 4 bases and J dropped 3 bases, with 20 bases sitting between them. Looked up from germline, CDR1 is LGHNA and CDR2 is YSLEER. This CDR3 is 17 amino acids long. CDR3 bases: TGCGCCAGCAGCCCCATGAGGGGCAGGGTGTTTACAGATACGCAGTATTTT. It codes for CASSPMRGRVFTDTQYF.

This rearrangement joins TRBV7-2 to TRBJ1-1; D perhaps matches TRBD1 (5 bases). V lost 3 bases, J lost 4 bases, and 12 bases lay in between. CDR1 and CDR2 (germline): SGHTA, FQGNSA. The CDR3 consists of 14 residues. Written as DNA, the CDR3 is TGTGCCAGCAGCTTCCCAGGGATGGGCACTGAAGCTTTCTTT. Its translation is CASSFPGMGTEAFF.

The V call is TRBV9, the J call TRBJ2-3; D is unresolved. V was trimmed by 2 bases and J by 2 bases, leaving 12 bases between them. The CDR3 extends over 15 amino acids. Germline loops: CDR1 SGDLS, CDR2 YYNGEE. The CDR3 region has the DNA TGTGCCAGCAGCGTCTCGGTTTTAGACACAGATACGCAGTATTTT. This codes for CASSVSVLDTDTQYF.

The table lists this clonotype with a few counts. V and J are TRBV4-3 and TRBJ1-1; D not certain. There are 13 residues in the CDR3. Germline CDR1 is LGHNA and CDR2 is YSLEER. Trimming left V 2 bases short and J 5 bases short, with 9 bases between. The CDR3 coding sequence is TGCGCCAGCAGCCAATCGTGGAGGACTGAAGCTTTCTTT. It specifies CASSQSWRTEAFF.

This sequence joins TRBV7-9 and TRBJ2-3; possibly TRBD1 for D (6 bases). This CDR3 has 13 amino acids. Trimming shortened V by 4 bases and J by 6 bases, and 11 bases separated the two germline ends. The V gene's germline CDR1 is SEHNR and CDR2 FQNEAQ (reference sequence). The CDR3 loop reads CASSSLGGDTQYF. CDR3 DNA sequence: TGTGCCAGCAGCTCGCTAGGGGGTGATACGCAGTATTTT.

This clonotype has only a few counts. The chain is built from TRBV5-6 and TRBJ1-1; unclear D gene. The CDR3 covers 11 residues. Germline V gives CDR1 SGHDT, CDR2 YYEEEE. The V end was cut by 0 bases, the J end by 9 bases, with 6 bases between. The CDR3 DNA follows: TGTGCCAGCAGCTTGGCGCAGAAAGCTTTCTTT. Encoded protein: CASSLAQKAFF.

This clonotype turned up a few times. The V and J genes are TRBV29-1 and TRBJ2-7; the D is unclear. The CDR3 is made up of 11 amino acids. The germline CDR1 and CDR2 sequences are SQVTM and ANQGSEA. V gave up 8 bases and J gave up 3 bases, with 11 bases separating them. The CDR3 DNA follows: TGCAGCTTCTTCCAGGACTACGAGCAGTACTTC. Translation gives CSFFQDYEQYF.

This clonotype was detected only a few times. This chain connects TRBV12-3 or TRBV12-4 to TRBJ2-7, with TRBD2 matching 9 bases. CDR3 size: 16 residues. V gave up 6 bases and J gave up 2 bases; unmatched junction bases: 11. The CDR3 bases are TGTGCCAGCAGACCCAACCTAAGCGGGGGGACCTACGAGCAGTACTTC. Its translation is CASRPNLSGGTYEQYF.

This clonotype was recorded a few times. The chain has TRBV6-1 and TRBJ2-2; a possible D gene is TRBD2 (5 bases). Germline values: CDR1 MNHNS, CDR2 SASEGT. V was clipped by 7 bases and J by 5 bases, with 17 bases between them. This CDR3 has 15 amino acids. The chain's CDR3 is CASTYSLGATGELFF. The CDR3 region has the DNA TGTGCCAGCACCTATAGTTTGGGAGCGACCGGGGAGCTGTTTTTT.

This chain uses TRBV27 with TRBJ2-7, with a weak D call TRBD2 (7 bases). Germline-derived CDR1 and CDR2 are MNHEY and SMNVEV (reference sequence). Trimming removed 6 bases from V and 7 bases from J, with 22 bases in between. The length of the CDR3 is 15 residues. This CDR3 reads CASSPGGPKGKEQYF. The CDR3 DNA sequence: TGTGCCAGCAGCCCCGGGGGGCCTAAGGGAAAGGAGCAGTACTTC.

This clonotype was counted between two and nine times. CDR3 amino acids: CASSRQHNQPQHF. In DNA, the CDR3 is TGTGCCAGCAGCAGACAGCACAATCAGCCCCAGCATTTT. The chain links TRBV6-6 to TRBJ1-5; maybe TRBD1 (5 bases). Germline loops: CDR1 MNHNY, CDR2 SVGAGI (reference sequence). There are 13 residues in the CDR3. V was clipped by 6 bases and J by 3 bases, with 9 bases between them.

This chain joins TRBV4-3 and TRBJ2-1; no clear D gene. The length of the CDR3 is 16 residues. The germline V and J ends were trimmed by 5 bases and 4 bases, with 18 bases remaining between them. Germline V lookup: CDR1 LGHNA, CDR2 YSLEER. CDR3 protein: CASSVQAGDFYNEQFF. The DNA for the CDR3 is TGCGCCAGCAGCGTCCAAGCCGGAGACTTTTACAATGAGCAGTTCTTC.